This TCR beta chain was recovered during a study of blood T cell repertoires in COVID-19. About the study: There were acute and convalescent COVID-19 samples, and they came from the United States, Italy and Spain. The analysed material was cDNA or gDNA that came from T cells, B-cell-depleted T cells, or PBMCs.

In the original analysis: Amplification of reference gene primers was used by the study to estimate nucleated cell counts. Sequencing used immunoSEQ multiplex PCR; TCRdb keeps in-frame clones, though not all of them. The DNA was the basis for D and trimming; V, J and clone size are from that table. The sample includes under 300,000 clones, approximately 78% of them seen just once. The germline CDR1 and CDR2 sequences are KGHSH and LQKENI. J gave up 4 bases and V 2 bases, and 2 bases lay outside the gene matches. This CDR3 has 14 residues. The sequence derives from a young woman with acute or convalescent COVID-19. Sequenced: peripheral blood. The chain is built from TRBV18 and TRBJ1-2, with 9 bases that match TRBD1. The CDR3 nucleotides read TGTGCCAGCTCACCAGGGACAGGGAGCTATGGCTACACCTTC. Amino acid sequence: CASSPGTGSYGYTF.